The 22 T cell receptor beta chains given below trace back to one sample, sequenced in a study of T cell repertoires in aging, cancer and after chemotherapy. Multiplex touch-down PCR with TRB-A/B primers amplified rearranged V-D-J TRB sequences. MiXCR, run by TCRdb on the multiplex PCR reads, gives a single entry per CDR3 protein. The top ten hold over 45% of the sample, which has under 15,000 distinct CDR3 sequences, around 25% seen once. TCR beta rearrangements were amplified from peripheral blood genomic DNA. Material for sequencing was blood. The receptors were sampled from a human donor in good health.

This chain connects TRBV20-1 to TRBJ2-3, with 8 positions matching TRBD2. The CDR3 consists of 16 residues. Germline CDR1 and CDR2: DFQATT and SNEGSKA (reference sequence). The junction had 10 bases not matched to a gene; V was cut back by 5 bases and J by 0 bases. In nucleotides, the CDR3 is TGCAGTGCTGGGGGCCGGGGGGGGACGAGCACAGATACGCAGTATTTT. Protein product: CSAGGRGGTSTDTQYF.

This clonotype was seen a few times. V and J are TRBV6-6 and TRBJ2-3, with a tentative D call TRBD1 (6 bases). The CDR3 runs to 15 residues. V was clipped by 6 bases and J by 0 bases, with 13 bases between them. Germline CDR1 MNHNY, CDR2 SVGAGI (reference sequence). This CDR3 reads CASRITGTSTDTQYF. The CDR3 bases are TGTGCCAGCAGAATCACAGGGACCAGCACAGATACGCAGTATTTT.

The chain has TRBV15 and TRBJ1-2, with 9 nucleotides matching TRBD1. The CDR3 has 15 residues. Trimming at V came to 1 base and at J to 6 bases, leaving 6 bases not matched to a gene. Germline CDR1 reads LNHNV; CDR2 reads YYDKDF (reference sequence). The CDR3 reads CATSRAGTGFHGYTF. As DNA, the CDR3 is TGTGCCACCAGCAGAGCAGGGACAGGGTTTCATGGCTACACCTTC. Supplemented by reference TRBV15 and TRBJ1-2, the full variable domain reads DAMVIQNPRYQVTQFGKPVTLSCSQTLNHNVMYWYQQKSSQAPKLLFHYYDKDFNNEADTPDNFQSRRPNTSFCFLDIRSPGLGDTAMYLCATSRAGTGFHGYTFGSGTRLTVV.

This clonotype was recorded a few times. The V gene is TRBV27, the J gene TRBJ2-7; the D gene could be TRBD1 or TRBD2 (5 bases each). Trimming shortened V by 7 bases and J by 6 bases, and 16 bases separated the two germline ends. The CDR3 has 13 residues. The germline gives CDR1 MNHEY, CDR2 SMNVEV (reference sequence). The CDR3 DNA follows: TGTGCCAGCAAATGGAATTGGGACGGCGAGCAGTACTTC. Protein: CASKWNWDGEQYF.

This clonotype showed up many times. The chain recombines TRBV29-1 with TRBJ2-7; the match to TRBD1 covers 7 bases. The V and J ends lost 4 bases and 2 bases, in that order; junction bases with no gene match: 5. This CDR3 is 13 amino acids long. The germline gives CDR1 SQVTM, CDR2 ANQGSEA. CDR3 sequence (DNA): TGCAGCGTTGTAGGTCAGGGGGCCTACGAGCAGTACTTC. Protein sequence: CSVVGQGAYEQYF.

The chain has TRBV12-3 or TRBV12-4 and TRBJ1-6; D remains unclear. This CDR3 region has 16 residues. V lost 1 base and J lost 9, with 16 bases in between. CDR3 residues: CASSLGAGSIGSPLHF. The CDR3, as DNA: TGTGCCAGCAGTTTAGGCGCAGGTAGTATCGGTTCACCCCTCCACTTT.

The chain carries TRBV12-5 and TRBJ1-5; D is undetermined. V was cut by 3 bases and J by 6 bases, with 33 bases left in between. The CDR3 length is 21 residues. CDR1 LGHNT and CDR2 FRNRAP come from the germline V gene. In DNA, the CDR3 is TGTGCTAGTGGTTTCCAAGGTGTGTTAGCCATTCGTAGAGATGTGGGTCAGCCCCAGCATTTT. This translates into CASGFQGVLAIRRDVGQPQHF.

This chain uses TRBV7-2 with TRBJ2-5; D is uncertain. The CDR3 consists of 14 residues. CDR1 and CDR2 (germline): SGHTA, FQGNSA. With 5 bases removed from V and 5 bases from J, the gap between germline ends came to 15 bases. In DNA form, the CDR3 reads TGTGCCAGCAGCCCAGTGGGATTGGTTGAGACCCAGTACTTC. Its protein product is CASSPVGLVETQYF. Drawing the rest from reference TRBV7-2 and TRBJ2-5, the complete variable domain is GAGVSQSPSNKVTEKGKDVELRCDPISGHTALYWYRQSLGQGLEFLIYFQGNSAPDKSGLPSDRFSAERTGGSVSTLTIQRTQQEDSAVYLCASSPVGLVETQYFGPGTRLLVL.

The gene calls are TRBV6-5 and TRBJ2-5; 11 positions match TRBD2. Looked up from germline, CDR1 is MNHEY and CDR2 is SVGAGI. CDR3 length equals 15 residues. V gave up 6 bases and J gave up 4 bases; unmatched junction bases: 7. The CDR3 sequence: CASRATSGAGETQYF. For the CDR3, the DNA is TGTGCCAGCAGGGCGACTAGCGGGGCGGGAGAGACCCAGTACTTC.

The chain uses TRBV12-3 or TRBV12-4 and TRBJ1-2; 10 bases agree with TRBD1. V gave up 7 bases and J gave up 2 bases; unmatched junction bases: 7. The CDR3 runs to 15 residues. CDR3 region: CASKSGQGENYGYTF. The CDR3, as DNA: TGTGCCAGCAAGAGCGGACAGGGGGAGAACTATGGCTACACCTTC.

The chain employs TRBV19 and TRBJ2-7, with D perhaps TRBD1 or TRBD2 (6 bases each). CDR1 is LNHDA and CDR2 is SQIVND in the germline V gene (reference sequence). This CDR3 spans 15 amino acids. V was shortened by 5 bases and J by 3 bases, with 17 bases between the two germline ends. The CDR3 spells CASSLVIQGGYEQYF. The DNA of the CDR3 is TGTGCCAGTAGTCTAGTAATACAGGGAGGCTACGAGCAGTACTTC. The variable domain in full, completed from reference TRBV19 and TRBJ2-7, reads DGGITQSPKYLFRKEGQNVTLSCEQNLNHDAMYWYRQDPGQGLRLIYYSQIVNDFQKGDIAEGYSVSREKKESFPLTVTSAQKNPTAFYLCASSLVIQGGYEQYFGPGTRLTVT.

This chain links TRBV20-1 with TRBJ1-2; D call uncertain. V lost 5 bases and J lost 4, with 17 bases in between. The CDR3 has 14 amino acids. The germline V gene encodes CDR1 DFQATT and CDR2 SNEGSKA (reference sequence). Written as DNA, the CDR3 is TGCAGTGCTCCACGGGAAGGTATTACCTATGGCTACACCTTC. Protein sequence: CSAPREGITYGYTF.

The rearrangement uses TRBV5-7 and TRBJ1-2; the match to TRBD1 covers 10 bases. Being an ORF, TRBV5-7 has a function that is uncertain. Trimming took 1 base from V and 5 from J; bases not matched to a gene: 5. CDR3 length equals 15 residues. In nucleotides, the CDR3 is TGTGCCAGCAGCTTGTCGGGACAGGGGAATTATGGCTACACCTTC. It codes for CASSLSGQGNYGYTF.

The chain uses TRBV7-2 and TRBJ2-3; possible D gene TRBD2, 7 bases. The CDR3 totals 17 residues. Trimming removed 4 bases from V and 4 bases from J, with 21 bases in between. The germline CDR1 and CDR2 sequences are SGHTA and FQGNSA. The CDR3 region is CASSSRLGGGPADTQYF. The CDR3 DNA reads TGTGCCAGCAGCTCAAGGCTAGGGGGGGGGCCGGCAGATACGCAGTATTTT. Based on the CDR3 plus reference TRBV7-2 and TRBJ2-3, the full variable domain is GAGVSQSPSNKVTEKGKDVELRCDPISGHTALYWYRQSLGQGLEFLIYFQGNSAPDKSGLPSDRFSAERTGGSVSTLTIQRTQQEDSAVYLCASSSRLGGGPADTQYFGPGTRLTVL.

In this sample, this clonotype turned up a few times. V is TRBV19 and J is TRBJ2-7; D is undetermined. The CDR3 extends over 15 amino acids. Per germline, CDR1 LNHDA and CDR2 SQIVND (reference sequence). Deletions cut 5 bases from V and 5 bases from J, with 19 bases between. Here the CDR3 reads CASSPQRWPFDEQYF. CDR3 DNA: TGTGCCAGTAGTCCCCAACGTTGGCCCTTCGACGAGCAGTACTTC.

In its sample, this clonotype was seen a few times. The chain employs TRBV11-2 and TRBJ2-7; possibly TRBD1 for D (6 bases). The CDR3 sequence is 13 residues long. Trimming shortened V by 2 bases and J by 7 bases, and 12 bases separated the two germline ends. Per the germline V gene, CDR1 is SGHAT and CDR2 is FQNNGV. CDR3 in DNA: TGTGCCAGCAGCTTACCCGGTCAGGGGGAGCAGTACTTC. This gives the protein CASSLPGQGEQYF.

The V gene is TRBV5-6, the J gene TRBJ1-2; 7 nucleotides align to TRBD1. V was pared by 4 bases and J by 6 bases, with 6 bases of the junction left unmatched. Germline assignment: CDR1 SGHDT and CDR2 YYEEEE. The CDR3 contains 13 residues. Here the CDR3 reads CASSPGQENGYTF. The CDR3 DNA follows: TGTGCCAGCAGCCCAGGACAGGAAAATGGCTACACCTTC. The full variable domain, its missing parts supplied by reference TRBV5-6 and TRBJ1-2, is DAGVTQSPTHLIKTRGQQVTLRCSPKSGHDTVSWYQQALGQGPQFIFQYYEEEERQRGNFPDRFSGHQFPNYSSELNVNALLLGDSALYLCASSPGQENGYTFGSGTRLTVV.

The chain carries TRBV6-5 and TRBJ2-4, with 9 bases that match TRBD1. This CDR3 comprises 17 residues. CDR1 and CDR2 (germline): MNHEY, SVGAGI. The V gene end was trimmed by 4 bases and the J gene end by 0 bases; junction bases not matched to a gene: 7. CDR3 sequence: CASSLTGGLGAKNIQYF. Written as DNA, the CDR3 is TGTGCCAGCAGTTTAACAGGGGGCTTAGGAGCCAAAAACATTCAGTACTTC.

Only a few counts were recorded for this clonotype. The genes are TRBV20-1 and TRBJ2-5, with TRBD1 matching 7 bases. CDR1 is DFQATT, CDR2 SNEGSKA, per germline (reference sequence). The CDR3 is made up of 13 amino acids. Unmatched junction bases numbered 6, after V lost 6 bases and J lost 2 bases. DNA for the CDR3: TGCAGTGCCCCGAGGACAGGACAAGAGACCCAGTACTTC. This sequence encodes CSAPRTGQETQYF.

Comment on this clonotype: A clone one base away is much larger, so this may be a read error. This chain connects TRBV29-1 to TRBJ2-2; possible D gene TRBD1, 5 bases. V lost 6 bases and J 6 bases, leaving 11 bases between the germline ends. The germline gives CDR1 SQVTM, CDR2 ANQGSEA. This CDR3 has 12 residues. Here the CDR3 reads CSVLQVAGELFF. The CDR3 DNA reads TGCAGCGTGCTACAGGTGGCCGGGGAGCTGTTTTTT.

The CDR3 loop is CASNRDRVSEAFF. In DNA form, the CDR3 reads TGTGCCAGCAACCGGGACAGGGTCTCTGAAGCTTTCTTT. The chain uses TRBV27 and TRBJ1-1; 9 bases match TRBD1. The CDR3 is 13 residues long. J gave up 6 bases and V 7 bases, and 6 bases lay outside the gene matches. CDR1 and CDR2 (germline): MNHEY, SMNVEV (reference sequence).

The V and J genes are TRBV7-2 and TRBJ2-5; maybe TRBD2 (6 bases). CDR1 and CDR2 from the germline V gene are SGHTA and FQGNSA. The CDR3 contains 14 residues. Trimming took 5 bases from V and 1 from J, leaving 11 bases between them. CDR3 coding DNA: TGTGCCAGCAGCCCGTCACTAGCCCAAGAGACCCAGTACTTC. Translating gives CASSPSLAQETQYF.